The entry below gives a single T cell receptor beta chain sequence along with its context. In the authors' workflow: Amplification from reference gene primers served as the basis for estimated nucleated cell counts. Produced via immunoSEQ multiplex PCR; TCRdb's table is partial and in-frame only. V, J and clone size derive from that table, while D and trimming were established from the DNA sequence. In the table there are about 130,000 clones, about 85% of which are singletons. The sample originates from a study of blood T cell repertoires in COVID-19. About the study: Whether acute or convalescent, the COVID-19 samples came from the United States, Italy and Spain. T cells, B-cell-depleted T cells, or PBMCs provided the cDNA or gDNA that served as material.

Germline V gives CDR1 MNHNS, CDR2 SASEGT. Trimming removed 0 bases at V and 6 bases at J, with 6 bases between. The CDR3 runs to 13 residues. Sequenced material: peripheral blood. The chain combines TRBV6-1 with TRBJ1-5; D might be TRBD1 (6 bases). This TCR was recovered from a woman of 80 years or more with acute or convalescent COVID-19. The CDR3 DNA reads as TGTGCCAGCAGTGAAGCCAGGGGTCAGCCCCAGCATTTT. Its translation is CASSEARGQPQHF.